This entry concerns a single TCR beta chain. The data are from a study of shared T cell receptors in the human thymus. The CDR3 is 14 residues long. Looked up from germline, CDR1 is MNHNY and CDR2 is SVGAGI (reference sequence). The V end was cut by 6 bases, the J end by 2 bases, with 14 bases between. The assay was immunoSEQ multiplex PCR, and TCRdb's table has in-frame clones only and misses some. In the table there are 700,000 or so clones, 80% to 90% of which are singletons. The same data also contributed to another study, on human thymus T cells. That source reports: In corrective heart surgery, resections were taken, and these provided the thymus tissue. Thymic and blood repertoires seemed to show skewed V and J gene use. What related research reported was that thymic repertoires overlapped highly among unrelated individuals.

The sequenced material came from thymocytes. The V and J genes are TRBV6-6 and TRBJ2-7; TRBD2 is a possible D gene (6 bases). This TCR came from a girl under three years old with a congenital heart defect. This CDR3 reads CASSQRWGAYEQYF. In nucleotides, the CDR3 is TGTGCCAGCAGCCAAAGGTGGGGGGCCTACGAGCAGTACTTC.